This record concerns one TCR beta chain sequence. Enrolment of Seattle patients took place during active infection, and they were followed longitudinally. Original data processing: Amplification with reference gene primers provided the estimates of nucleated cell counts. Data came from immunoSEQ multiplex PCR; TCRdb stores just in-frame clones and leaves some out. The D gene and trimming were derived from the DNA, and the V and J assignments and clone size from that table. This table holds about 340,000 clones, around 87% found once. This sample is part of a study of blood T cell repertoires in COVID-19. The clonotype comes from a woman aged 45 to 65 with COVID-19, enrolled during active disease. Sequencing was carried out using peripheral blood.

In DNA, the CDR3 is TGTGCCAGCAGCTCGATCGGACAGGGAAGGAATGAGCAGTTCTTC. This codes for CASSSIGQGRNEQFF. The rearrangement links TRBV27 to TRBJ2-1, with 8 bases matching TRBD1. The J segment lost 7 bases and the V segment lost 6 bases, leaving 11 bases of the junction unmatched. The germline V gene has CDR1 MNHEY and CDR2 SMNVEV (reference sequence). The CDR3 is 15 residues long.